This entry concerns a single T cell receptor (beta chain). This entry belongs to a study of blood T cell repertoires in COVID-19. Turning to the study itself: From T cells, B-cell-depleted T cells, or PBMCs came the material, which was cDNA or gDNA.

Some clones are missing from TCRdb's copy, which holds only in-frame ones; the method was immunoSEQ multiplex PCR. This sample has about 480,000 clones, with roughly 89% found just once. Sequenced input: peripheral blood. The clonotype comes from a woman between 45 and 60 years old with COVID-19, enrolled during active disease.

CDR3 sequence (DNA): TGTGCCATTACGAGGGGAGGCCCGAACACTGAAGCTTTCTTT. This translates into CAITRGGPNTEAFF. V and J are TRBV2 and TRBJ1-1, with D perhaps TRBD1 (5 bases). The germline gives CDR1 SNHLY, CDR2 FYNNEI. V dropped 10 bases and J dropped 1 base, with 16 bases sitting between them. The CDR3 length is 14 residues. Variable domain in full (rest from reference TRBV2 and TRBJ1-1): EPEVTQTPSHQVTQMGQEVILRCVPISNHLYFYWYRQILGQKVEFLVSFYNNEISEKSEIFDDQFSVERPDGSNFTLKIRSTKLEDSAMYFCAITRGGPNTEAFFGQGTRLTVV.